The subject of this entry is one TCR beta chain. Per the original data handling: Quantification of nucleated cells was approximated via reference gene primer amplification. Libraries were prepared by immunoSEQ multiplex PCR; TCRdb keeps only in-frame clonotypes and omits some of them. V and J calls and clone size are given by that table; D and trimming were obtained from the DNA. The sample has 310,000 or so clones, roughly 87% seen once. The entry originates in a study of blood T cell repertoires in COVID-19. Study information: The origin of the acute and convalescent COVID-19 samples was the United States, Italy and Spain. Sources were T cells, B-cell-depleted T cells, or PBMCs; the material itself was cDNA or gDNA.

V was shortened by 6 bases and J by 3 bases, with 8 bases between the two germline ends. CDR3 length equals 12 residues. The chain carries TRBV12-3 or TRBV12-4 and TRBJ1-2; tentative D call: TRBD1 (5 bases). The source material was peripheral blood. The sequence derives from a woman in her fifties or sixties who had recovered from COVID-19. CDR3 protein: CASRDSYYGYTF. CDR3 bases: TGTGCCAGCAGAGACAGTTACTATGGCTACACCTTC.